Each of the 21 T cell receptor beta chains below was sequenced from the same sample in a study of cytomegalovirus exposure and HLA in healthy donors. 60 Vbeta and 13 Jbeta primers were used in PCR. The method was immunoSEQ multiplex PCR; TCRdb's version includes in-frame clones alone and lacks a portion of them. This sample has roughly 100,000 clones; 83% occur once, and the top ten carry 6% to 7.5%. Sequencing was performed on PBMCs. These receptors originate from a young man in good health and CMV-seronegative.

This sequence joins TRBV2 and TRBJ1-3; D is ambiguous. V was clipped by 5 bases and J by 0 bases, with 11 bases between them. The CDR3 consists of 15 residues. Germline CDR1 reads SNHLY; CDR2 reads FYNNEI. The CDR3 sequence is CASSRENISGNTIYF. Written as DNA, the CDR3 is TGTGCCAGCAGTCGAGAGAATATCTCTGGAAACACCATATATTTT.

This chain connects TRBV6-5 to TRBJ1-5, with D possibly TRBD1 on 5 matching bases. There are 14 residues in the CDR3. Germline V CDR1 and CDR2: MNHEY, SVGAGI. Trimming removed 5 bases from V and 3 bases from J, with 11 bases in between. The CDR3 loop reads CASSRGGDNQPQHF. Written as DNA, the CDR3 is TGTGCCAGCAGTCGGGGCGGGGACAATCAGCCCCAGCATTTT.

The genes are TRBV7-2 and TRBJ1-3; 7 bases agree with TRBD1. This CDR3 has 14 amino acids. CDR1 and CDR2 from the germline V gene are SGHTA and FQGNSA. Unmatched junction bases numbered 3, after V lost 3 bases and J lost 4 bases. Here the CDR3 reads CASSLGQRGNTIYF. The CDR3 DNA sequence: TGTGCCAGCAGCTTGGGACAGAGGGGAAACACCATATATTTT.

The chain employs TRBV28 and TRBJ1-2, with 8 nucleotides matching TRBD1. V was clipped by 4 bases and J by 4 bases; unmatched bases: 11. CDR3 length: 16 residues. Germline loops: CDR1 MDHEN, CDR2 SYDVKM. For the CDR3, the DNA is TGTGCCAGCAGTTCTTACCCGGACAGGGCTAGCTATGGCTACACCTTC. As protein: CASSSYPDRASYGYTF.

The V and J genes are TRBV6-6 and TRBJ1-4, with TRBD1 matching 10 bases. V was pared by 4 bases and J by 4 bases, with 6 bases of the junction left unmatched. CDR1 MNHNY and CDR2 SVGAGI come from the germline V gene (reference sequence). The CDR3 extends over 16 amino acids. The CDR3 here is CASSSLGQGSNEKLFF. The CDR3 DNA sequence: TGTGCCAGCAGTTCTCTGGGACAGGGGAGTAATGAAAAACTGTTTTTT.

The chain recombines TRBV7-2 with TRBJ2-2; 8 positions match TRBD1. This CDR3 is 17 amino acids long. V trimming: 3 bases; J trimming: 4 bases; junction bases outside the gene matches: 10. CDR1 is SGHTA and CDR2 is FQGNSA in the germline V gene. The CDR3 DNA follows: TGTGCCAGCAGCTTTACTCCCGCCGGGACAGGCACCGGGGAGCTGTTTTTT. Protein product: CASSFTPAGTGTGELFF. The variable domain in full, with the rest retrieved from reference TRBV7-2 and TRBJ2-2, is GAGVSQSPSNKVTEKGKDVELRCDPISGHTALYWYRQSLGQGLEFLIYFQGNSAPDKSGLPSDRFSAERTGGSVSTLTIQRTQQEDSAVYLCASSFTPAGTGTGELFFGEGSRLTVL.

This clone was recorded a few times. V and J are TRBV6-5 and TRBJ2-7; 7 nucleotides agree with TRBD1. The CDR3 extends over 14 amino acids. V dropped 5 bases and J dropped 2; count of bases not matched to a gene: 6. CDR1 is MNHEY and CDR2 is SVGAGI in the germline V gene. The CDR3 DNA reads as TGTGCCAGCAGTGCAACCGGGACAGCCTACGAGCAGTACTTC. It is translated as CASSATGTAYEQYF.

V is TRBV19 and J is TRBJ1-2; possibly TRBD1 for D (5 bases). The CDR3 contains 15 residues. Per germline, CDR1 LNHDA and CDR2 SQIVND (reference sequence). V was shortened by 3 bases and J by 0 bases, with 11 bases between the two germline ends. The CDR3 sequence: CASSMLGATNYGYTF. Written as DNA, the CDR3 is TGTGCCAGTAGTATGCTAGGGGCCACTAACTATGGCTACACCTTC.

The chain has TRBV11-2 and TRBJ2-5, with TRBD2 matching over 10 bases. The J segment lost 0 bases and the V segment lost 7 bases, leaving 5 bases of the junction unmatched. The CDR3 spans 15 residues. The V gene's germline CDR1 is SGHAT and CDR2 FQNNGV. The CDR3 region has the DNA TGTGCCAGCACCTTGACTAGCGGGTACCAAGAGACCCAGTACTTC. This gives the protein CASTLTSGYQETQYF.

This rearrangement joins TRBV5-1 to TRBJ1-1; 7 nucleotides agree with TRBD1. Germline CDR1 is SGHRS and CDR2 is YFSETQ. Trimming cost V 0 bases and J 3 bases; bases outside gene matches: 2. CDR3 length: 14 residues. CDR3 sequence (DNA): TGCGCCAGCAGCTTGGGTGGACAGGACACTGAAGCTTTCTTT. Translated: CASSLGGQDTEAFF.

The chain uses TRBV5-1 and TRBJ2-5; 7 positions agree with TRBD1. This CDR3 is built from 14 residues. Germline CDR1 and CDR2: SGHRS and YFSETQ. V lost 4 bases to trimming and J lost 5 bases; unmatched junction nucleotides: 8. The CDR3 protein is CASSPGTAPETQYF. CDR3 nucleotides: TGCGCCAGCAGCCCTGGGACAGCGCCGGAGACCCAGTACTTC.

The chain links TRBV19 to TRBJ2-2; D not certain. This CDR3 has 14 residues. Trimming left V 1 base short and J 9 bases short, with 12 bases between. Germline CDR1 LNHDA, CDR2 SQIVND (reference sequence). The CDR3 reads CASSIGQVSRELFF. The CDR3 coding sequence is TGTGCCAGTAGTATAGGGCAGGTCTCCAGGGAGCTGTTTTTT.

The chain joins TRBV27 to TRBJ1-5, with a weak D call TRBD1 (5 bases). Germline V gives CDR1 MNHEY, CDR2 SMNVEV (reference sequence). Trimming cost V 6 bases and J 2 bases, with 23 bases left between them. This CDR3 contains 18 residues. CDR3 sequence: CASSTRVDTLPGNQPQHF. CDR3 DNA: TGTGCCAGCAGCACTCGAGTGGACACCCTACCCGGCAATCAGCCCCAGCATTTT.

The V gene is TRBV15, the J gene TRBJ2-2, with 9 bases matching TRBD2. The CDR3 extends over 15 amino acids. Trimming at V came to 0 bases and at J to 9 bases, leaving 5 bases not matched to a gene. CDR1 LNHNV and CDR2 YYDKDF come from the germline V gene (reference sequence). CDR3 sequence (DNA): TGTGCCACCAGCAGAGATAGGCTAGCGGGACGGGAGCTGTTTTTT. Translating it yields CATSRDRLAGRELFF.

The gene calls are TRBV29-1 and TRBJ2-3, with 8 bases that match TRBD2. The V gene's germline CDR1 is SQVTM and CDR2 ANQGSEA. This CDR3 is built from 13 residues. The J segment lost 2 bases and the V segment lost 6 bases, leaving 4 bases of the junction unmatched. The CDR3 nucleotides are TGCAGCGTGACACTAGCGGACACAGATACGCAGTATTTT. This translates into CSVTLADTDTQYF.

The CDR3 sequence: CASRPQGIAEAFF. DNA of the CDR3: TGTGCCAGCAGACCACAGGGTATTGCTGAAGCTTTCTTT. The rearrangement uses TRBV28 and TRBJ1-1, with TRBD1 as a possible D gene (6 bases). Germline CDR1 MDHEN, CDR2 SYDVKM. V was shortened by 6 bases and J by 6 bases, with 14 bases between the two germline ends. The CDR3 has 13 residues.

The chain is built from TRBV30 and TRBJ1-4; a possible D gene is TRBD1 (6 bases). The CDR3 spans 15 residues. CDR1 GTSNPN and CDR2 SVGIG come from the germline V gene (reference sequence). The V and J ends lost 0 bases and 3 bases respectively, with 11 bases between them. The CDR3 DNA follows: TGTGCCTGGAGTGTTGGTACAGGGCCTAATGAAAAACTGTTTTTT. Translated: CAWSVGTGPNEKLFF.

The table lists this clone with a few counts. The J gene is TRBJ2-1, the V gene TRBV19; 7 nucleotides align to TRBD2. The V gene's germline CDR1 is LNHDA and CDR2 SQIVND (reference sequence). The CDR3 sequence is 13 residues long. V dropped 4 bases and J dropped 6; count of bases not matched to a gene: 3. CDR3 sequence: CASSSGSFNEQFF. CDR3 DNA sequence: TGTGCCAGTAGTAGCGGGAGCTTCAATGAGCAGTTCTTC.

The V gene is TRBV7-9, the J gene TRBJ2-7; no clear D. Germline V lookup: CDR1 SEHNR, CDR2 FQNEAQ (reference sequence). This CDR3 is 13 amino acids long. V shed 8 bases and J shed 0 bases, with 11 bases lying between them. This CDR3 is CASRAGSSYEQYF. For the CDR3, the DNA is TGTGCCAGCCGAGCAGGTAGCTCCTACGAGCAGTACTTC.

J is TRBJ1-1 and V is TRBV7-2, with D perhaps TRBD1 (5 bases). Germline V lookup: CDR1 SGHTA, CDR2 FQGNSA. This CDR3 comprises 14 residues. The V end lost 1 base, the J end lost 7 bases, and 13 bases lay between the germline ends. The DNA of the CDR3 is TGTGCCAGCAGCTTAGTCAGGGTAGGCAGTGAAGCTTTCTTT. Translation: CASSLVRVGSEAFF.

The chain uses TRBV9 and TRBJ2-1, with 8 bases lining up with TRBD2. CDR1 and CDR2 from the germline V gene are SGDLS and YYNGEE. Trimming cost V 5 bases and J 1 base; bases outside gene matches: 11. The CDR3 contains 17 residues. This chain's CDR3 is CASSYSIRGGSYNEQFF. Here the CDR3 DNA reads TGTGCCAGCAGTTATAGCATCCGGGGGGGTTCCTACAATGAGCAGTTCTTC.